These T cell receptor beta chains were read from a single sample in a study of cytomegalovirus exposure and HLA in healthy donors. Clones were sequenced by immunoSEQ multiplex PCR, and TCRdb holds only the in-frame ones, with some missing. The data show over 75,000 clones, with less than 85% seen just once and roughly 20% held by the top ten. The sequencing sample was made of PBMCs. The receptors here all came from a man younger than 35 in good health and CMV-seropositive. Each CDR3 is given with its conserved first and last residue. Each record gives: D gene, clone size, V gene, J gene, CDR3 DNA, CDR3 protein. A D gene is named only where the DNA matches it firmly. The listing skips clone size in some rows; elsewhere it reads once, few, many or a size class.

-	-	TRBV27	TRBJ1-1	TGTGCCAGCAGTTTATCGAACAGCCTTGAAGCTTTCTTT	CASSLSNSLEAFF
TRBD1	-	TRBV18	TRBJ2-7	TGTGCCAGCTCACCCTTCGGGACAGGGGATTCAGGAGAGCAGTACTTC	CASSPFGTGDSGEQYF
TRBD1	-	TRBV28	TRBJ1-5	TGTGCCAGCAGTTTATATGGGACAGAAAATCAGCCCCAGCATTTT	CASSLYGTENQPQHF
TRBD1	-	TRBV6-4	TRBJ2-2	TGTGCCAGCAGTGACGGACAGGCGAACACCGGGGAGCTGTTTTTT	CASSDGQANTGELFF
TRBD2	-	TRBV18	TRBJ2-1	TGTGCCAGCTCACCACCGGCGGGGGGATCCTACAATGAGCAGTTCTTC	CASSPPAGGSYNEQFF
-	-	TRBV11-2	TRBJ1-3	TGTGCCAGCAGCTTAGAGCAGGGCTACCTCTCTGGAAACACCATATATTTT	CASSLEQGYLSGNTIYF
TRBD2	-	TRBV5-4	TRBJ2-7	TGTGCCAGCAGCTCGACTAGCGGGACTCCCTACGAGCAGTACTTC	CASSSTSGTPYEQYF
-	-	TRBV28	TRBJ2-3	TGTGCCAGCAGTTTGGGAGCAGGTAGCACAGATACGCAGTATTTT	CASSLGAGSTDTQYF
TRBD1	-	TRBV28	TRBJ1-2	TGTGCCAGCAGTCCCTGGGACAGCTCACCGTCCCCTTATGGCTACACCTTC	CASSPWDSSPSPYGYTF
-	-	TRBV27	TRBJ1-5	TGTGCCAGCAGTTTAGCGGGGCGAGGGCAGCCCCAGCATTTT	CASSLAGRGQPQHF
-	few	TRBV18	TRBJ1-2	TGTGCCAGCTCACCCCTCCAGCGGGGCTACACCTTC	CASSPLQRGYTF
-	-	TRBV6-5	TRBJ1-2	TGTGCCAGCTCTAGGGGGGGGTCCTATGGCTACACCTTC	CASSRGGSYGYTF
-	-	TRBV10-3	TRBJ2-7	TGTGCCATCAGTGAGTCGGGACTTGAGGCCTACGAGCAGTACTTC	CAISESGLEAYEQYF
-	-	TRBV5-4	TRBJ1-2	TGTGCCAGCAGCCTGGACTCTGCCCGAGGCTACACCTTC	CASSLDSARGYTF
TRBD1	-	TRBV7-2	TRBJ1-2	TGTGCCAGCAGCTTCACAGGGGACTATGGCTACACCTTC	CASSFTGDYGYTF
TRBD2	-	TRBV15	TRBJ2-2	TGTGCCACCAACGGACTAGCGGGGTCCGGGGAGCTGTTTTTT	CATNGLAGSGELFF
TRBD2	-	TRBV5-1	TRBJ2-5	TGCGCCAGCAGCCTAAGCGGGGTTTGGGAGACCCAGTACTTC	CASSLSGVWETQYF
-	-	TRBV9	TRBJ2-2	TGTGCCAGCAGCACACCCACCGGCGAAGGGGACACCGGGGAGCTGTTTTTT	CASSTPTGEGDTGELFF
-	once	TRBV12-5	TRBJ2-1	TGTGCTAGTGGTTTGGGTAGTGGCAATGAGCAGTTCTTC	CASGLGSGNEQFF
TRBD2	-	TRBV28	TRBJ2-7	TGTGCCAGCAGGGGGACTAGCGGGAGCCACGAGCAGTACTTC	CASRGTSGSHEQYF
-	once	TRBV29-1	TRBJ1-2	TGCAGCGTTCGTCAGGGGACCTATGGCTACACCTTC	CSVRQGTYGYTF
-	-	TRBV9	TRBJ2-1	TGTGCCAGCAGCGAGAGAGGACAGAAGGCCGCCGAGCAGTTCTTC	CASSERGQKAAEQFF
-	-	TRBV30	TRBJ2-5	TGTGCCTGGACGGGTGGTGAGACCCAGTACTTC	CAWTGGETQYF
TRBD1	-	TRBV5-1	TRBJ1-2	TGCGCCAGCAGACATCCTTACAGGGGCGGCGGCTACACCTTC	CASRHPYRGGGYTF
TRBD1	-	TRBV6-4	TRBJ2-1	TGTGCCAGCAGCAGAACCGGGACAGGGGGGATCTACAATGAGCAGTTCTTC	CASSRTGTGGIYNEQFF
TRBD1	-	TRBV4-1	TRBJ2-1	TGCGCCAGCAGCCAGAAAACAGGGGCCGTGGATGAGCAGTTCTTC	CASSQKTGAVDEQFF
-	-	TRBV4-1	TRBJ2-1	TGCGCCAGCAGCCTCCTGGAGAATGAGCAGTTCTTC	CASSLLENEQFF
TRBD1	-	TRBV2	TRBJ1-1	TGTGCCAGCAGACGGGGACAGGGGAGCACTGAAGCTTTCTTT	CASRRGQGSTEAFF
-	-	TRBV5-1	TRBJ2-4	TGCGCCAGCAGCCGAGCCGGGACACAGCAAAACATTCAGTACTTC	CASSRAGTQQNIQYF
-	-	TRBV5-1	TRBJ2-1	TGCGCCAGCAGCTTGACGGTTATTTACAATGAGCAGTTCTTC	CASSLTVIYNEQFF
-	-	TRBV6-5	TRBJ2-7	TGTGCCAGCAGTTCCCAGGGTCTCTACGAGCAGTACTTC	CASSSQGLYEQYF
-	-	TRBV7-8	TRBJ1-2	TGTGCCAGCAGCAGCGGGACTCCAATGCCCCAGTATGGCTACACCTTC	CASSSGTPMPQYGYTF
-	-	TRBV6-5	TRBJ2-1	TGTGCCAGCCAAGGAGACAGCTCCTACAATGAGCAGTTCTTC	CASQGDSSYNEQFF
-	-	TRBV7-6	TRBJ2-3	TGTGCCAGCAGCTTAGAGACAACAGATACGCAGTATTTT	CASSLETTDTQYF
-	-	TRBV28	TRBJ2-3	TGTGCCAGCAGTTTTGGGATCCCGGACAGCCGCCGCACAGATACGCAGTATTTT	CASSFGIPDSRRTDTQYF
TRBD1	-	TRBV5-1	TRBJ1-2	TGCGCCAGCAGCCTGGGGGACAGGGGGGCTCCCACCTTC	CASSLGDRGAPTF
-	-	TRBV7-6	TRBJ2-6	TGTGCCAGCAGCGGAAGGGGGGGGGCCAACGTCCTGACTTTC	CASSGRGGANVLTF
-	-	TRBV6-7	TRBJ1-4	TGTGCCAGCAGGGAGGGTGGGGAAAAACTGTTTTTT	CASREGGEKLFF
TRBD2	-	TRBV7-9	TRBJ2-2	TGTGCCAGCAGCCCTAGCGGGAGGCCCGGGGAGCTGTTTTTT	CASSPSGRPGELFF
TRBD1	-	TRBV18	TRBJ1-5	TGTGCCAGCTCCCTTGGACAGGAAAATCAGCCCCAGCATTTT	CASSLGQENQPQHF
TRBD2	-	TRBV4-1	TRBJ2-2	TGCGCCAGCAGCCAAGAAACTAGCGAGGTTAACGGGGAGCTGTTTTTT	CASSQETSEVNGELFF
-	-	TRBV5-6	TRBJ1-1	TGTGCCAGCAGCTTGCTAGGAGGGAGGGACACTGAAGCTTTCTTT	CASSLLGGRDTEAFF